Each of the 25 T cell receptor beta chains below was sequenced from the same sample in a study of shared clonotypes between healthy human individuals. Libraries were prepared by immunoSEQ multiplex PCR; TCRdb keeps only in-frame clonotypes and omits some of them. The sample lists roughly 520,000 clones; 95% to 96% were seen once. Sequencing was performed on naive CD4+ T cells sorted from blood. As to subset: CD45RA+ positively selected. These receptors were taken from a woman aged 25 to 39 in good health.

This clone has only one observation. J is TRBJ1-1 and V is TRBV5-1; D gene uncertain. The CDR3 totals 13 residues. The V gene's germline CDR1 is SGHRS and CDR2 YFSETQ. The V gene lost 0 bases and the J gene lost 5 bases, with 8 bases spanning the gap. The CDR3 nucleotides are TGCGCCAGCAGCTTGGAGAGGAGGACTGAAGCTTTCTTT. This sequence encodes CASSLERRTEAFF.

The rearrangement joins TRBV4-1 to TRBJ2-1, with D perhaps TRBD1 (6 bases). The V gene lost 1 base and the J gene lost 3 bases, with 19 bases spanning the gap. The CDR3 is 18 amino acids. CDR1 is MGHRA and CDR2 is YSYEKL in the germline V gene. The CDR3 sequence is CASSQGGQKGEIYNEQFF. In DNA form, the CDR3 reads TGCGCCAGCAGCCAAGGGGGCCAGAAGGGGGAGATCTACAATGAGCAGTTCTTC.

The genes are TRBV25-1 and TRBJ2-7; D is uncertain. This CDR3 has 12 amino acids. V gave up 4 bases and J gave up 5 bases, with 9 bases separating them. The V gene's germline CDR1 is MGHDK and CDR2 SYGVNS. CDR3 nucleotide sequence: TGTGCCAGCAGTGTAGACCTGAACGAGCAGTACTTC. Translated, it gives CASSVDLNEQYF.

J is TRBJ2-1 and V is TRBV25-1, with 10 bases aligning to TRBD2. The CDR3 totals 15 residues. The junction had 7 bases not matched to a gene; V was cut back by 6 bases and J by 5 bases. Per germline, CDR1 MGHDK and CDR2 SYGVNS. The CDR3 sequence is CASRPPLAGDNEQFF. CDR3 in DNA: TGTGCCAGCAGACCCCCCCTAGCGGGAGACAATGAGCAGTTCTTC.

This clone was observed once. CDR3 sequence: CASSLRQWGGNQPQHF. Here the CDR3 DNA reads TGTGCCAGCAGCCTGCGGCAATGGGGCGGCAATCAGCCCCAGCATTTT. The chain links TRBV28 to TRBJ1-5, with a possible D match to TRBD1 (5 bases). CDR1 MDHEN and CDR2 SYDVKM come from the germline V gene. The CDR3 runs to 16 residues. With 6 bases removed from V and 2 bases from J, the gap between germline ends came to 17 bases.

The chain carries TRBV2 and TRBJ2-7; 10 nucleotides align to TRBD1. This CDR3 contains 15 residues. The germline CDR1 and CDR2 sequences are SNHLY and FYNNEI. J lost 4 bases, V lost 6 bases, and 9 bases had no gene match. For the CDR3, the DNA is TGTGCCAGCAGCGAACGAGGACAGGGGGTTTACGAGCAGTACTTC. This gives the protein CASSERGQGVYEQYF. The full variable domain, completed using reference TRBV2 and TRBJ2-7, is EPEVTQTPSHQVTQMGQEVILRCVPISNHLYFYWYRQILGQKVEFLVSFYNNEISEKSEIFDDQFSVERPDGSNFTLKIRSTKLEDSAMYFCASSERGQGVYEQYFGPGTRLTVT.

This chain joins TRBV7-8 and TRBJ2-3; D is possibly TRBD2 (6 bases). The germline V and J ends were trimmed by 4 bases and 0 bases, with 11 bases remaining between them. Germline V gene lookup returns CDR1 SGHVS and CDR2 FQNEAQ. The CDR3 contains 15 residues. The DNA for the CDR3 is TGTGCCAGCAGCTCAGGACTAACGAGCACAGATACGCAGTATTTT. This codes for CASSSGLTSTDTQYF.

CDR3 bases: TGTGCCAGCAGCCCGAATCTCGCAGTGAACACTGAAGCTTTCTTT. It codes for CASSPNLAVNTEAFF. V gene TRBV5-5 combines with J gene TRBJ1-1; D not certain. Trimming cost V 4 bases and J 0 bases, with 13 bases left between them. Germline CDR1 reads SGHKS; CDR2 reads YYEKEE (reference sequence). The CDR3 has 15 amino acids. Full variable domain (remainder filled in from reference TRBV5-5 and TRBJ1-1): DAGVTQSPTHLIKTRGQQVTLRCSPISGHKSVSWYQQVLGQGPQFIFQYYEKEERGRGNFPDRFSARQFPNYSSELNVNALLLGDSALYLCASSPNLAVNTEAFFGQGTRLTVV.

The chain carries TRBV6-5 and TRBJ2-7; D is unclear. V gave up 2 bases and J gave up 5 bases, with 13 bases separating them. The CDR3 totals 14 residues. Germline lookup yields CDR1 MNHEY and CDR2 SVGAGI. CDR3 bases: TGTGCCAGCAGTTACGCCCGCACGCAGGACGAGCAGTACTTC. Its protein is CASSYARTQDEQYF.

V is TRBV11-2 and J is TRBJ1-1, with 9 bases that match TRBD1. Germline values: CDR1 SGHAT, CDR2 FQNNGV. The V gene end was trimmed by 6 bases and the J gene end by 5 bases; junction bases not matched to a gene: 4. This CDR3 is 13 amino acids long. DNA for the CDR3: TGTGCCAGCAGTCGACAGGGGGATACTGAAGCTTTCTTT. It codes for CASSRQGDTEAFF. The entire variable domain, with the rest obtained from reference TRBV11-2 and TRBJ1-1, is as follows: EAGVAQSPRYKIIEKRQSVAFWCNPISGHATLYWYQQILGQGPKLLIQFQNNGVVDDSQLPKDRFSAERLKGVDSTLKIQPAKLEDSAVYLCASSRQGDTEAFFGQGTRLTVV.

V is TRBV5-4 and J is TRBJ1-1; D remains unclear. The CDR3 is made up of 13 amino acids. Germline V CDR1 and CDR2: SGHNT, YYREEE (reference sequence). V gave up 0 bases and J gave up 1 base, with 4 bases separating them. The CDR3 bases are TGTGCCAGCAGCTTGGCAGAGAACACTGAAGCTTTCTTT. Encoded protein: CASSLAENTEAFF.

V gene TRBV7-9 combines with J gene TRBJ1-2; maybe TRBD1 (5 bases). The length of the CDR3 is 16 residues. Trimming removed 3 bases at V and 4 bases at J, with 18 bases between. From germline, CDR1 is SEHNR and CDR2 FQNEAQ (reference sequence). The CDR3 sequence: CASSLSHRQGGYGYTF. The CDR3 nucleotides are TGTGCCAGCAGCTTGAGCCACCGTCAGGGCGGCTATGGCTACACCTTC.

V is TRBV6-5 and J is TRBJ2-5, with 7 bases aligning to TRBD2. V shed 8 bases and J 1 base; nucleotides not matched to a gene: 10. The CDR3 runs to 15 residues. Germline V gene sequence: CDR1 MNHEY, CDR2 SVGAGI. The CDR3 nucleotides read TGTGCCAGCCGTACGAGCGGGAACTCCCAAGAGACCCAGTACTTC. Amino acids: CASRTSGNSQETQYF.

The chain joins TRBV10-3 to TRBJ1-2; TRBD1 is a possible D gene (6 bases). Germline values: CDR1 ENHRY, CDR2 SYGVKD. CDR3 size: 12 residues. V was pared by 10 bases and J by 10 bases, with 19 bases between. The CDR3 nucleotides are TGTGCCAACCGTAACGCAGGGGAATTCTACACCTTC. Translation: CANRNAGEFYTF.

The rearrangement uses TRBV27 and TRBJ2-5; D may be TRBD1 or TRBD2 (5 bases each). Trimming pared 5 bases from V and 5 bases from J, leaving 21 bases between. The germline V gene has CDR1 MNHEY and CDR2 SMNVEV (reference sequence). The CDR3 extends over 16 amino acids. Written as DNA, the CDR3 is TGTGCCAGCAGTAGGTTGACGGGACCCTCGCCGGAGACCCAGTACTTC. Translating it yields CASSRLTGPSPETQYF.

V usage is TRBV9 and J usage is TRBJ2-3; unclear D gene. Germline V gene data show CDR1 as SGDLS and CDR2 as YYNGEE. This CDR3 is built from 15 residues. V gave up 0 bases and J gave up 1 base, with 9 bases separating them. The CDR3 DNA reads as TGTGCCAGCAGCGTAGGTAGGCCCCGCACAGATACGCAGTATTTT. It specifies CASSVGRPRTDTQYF.

The chain employs TRBV7-9 and TRBJ1-5; TRBD1 agrees at 7 bases. The J segment lost 7 bases and the V segment lost 5 bases, leaving 5 bases of the junction unmatched. Germline V gene lookup returns CDR1 SEHNR and CDR2 FQNEAQ (reference sequence). This CDR3 has 13 residues. In DNA, the CDR3 is TGTGCCAGCAGCGAGACAGGGTACCAGCCCCAGCATTTT. This gives the protein CASSETGYQPQHF. The variable domain in full, with the rest retrieved from reference TRBV7-9 and TRBJ1-5, is DTGVSQNPRHKITKRGQNVTFRCDPISEHNRLYWYRQTLGQGPEFLTYFQNEAQLEKSRLLSDRFSAERPKGSFSTLEIQRTEQGDSAMYLCASSETGYQPQHFGDGTRLSIL.

This clone occurred once. J is TRBJ2-2 and V is TRBV9; 8 bases line up with TRBD2. Germline CDR1 and CDR2: SGDLS and YYNGEE. V lost 0 bases, J lost 2 bases, and 9 bases stayed unmatched. CDR3 length equals 18 residues. CDR3 protein: CASSVVPSGRLNTGELFF. In nucleotides, the CDR3 is TGTGCCAGCAGCGTAGTCCCCAGCGGGAGACTCAACACCGGGGAGCTGTTTTTT. Variable domain in full (rest from reference TRBV9 and TRBJ2-2): DSGVTQTPKHLITATGQRVTLRCSPRSGDLSVYWYQQSLDQGLQFLIQYYNGEERAKGNILERFSAQQFPDLHSELNLSSLELGDSALYFCASSVVPSGRLNTGELFFGEGSRLTVL.

The CDR3 is CASSLAGESSGNTIYF. The CDR3 bases are TGCGCCAGCAGCTTGGCTGGAGAAAGCTCTGGAAACACCATATATTTT. The J gene is TRBJ1-3, the V gene TRBV5-1; D is uncertain. Trimming stripped 0 bases from V and 0 bases from J, with 10 bases between. CDR3 length: 16 residues. CDR1 and CDR2 (germline): SGHRS, YFSETQ.

The rearrangement uses TRBV13 and TRBJ2-5, with TRBD2 matching 10 bases. Gene TRBJ2-7 matches the end of the DNA better, so the J call may be wrong. The CDR3 is 15 amino acids. Germline V gene sequence: CDR1 PRHDT, CDR2 FYEKMQ (reference sequence). Written as DNA, the CDR3 is TGTGCCAGCAGCTTAGCACTAGCGGGACTCAACGAGCAGTACTTC. This gives the protein CASSLALAGLNEQYF.

The J gene is TRBJ2-5, the V gene TRBV10-3; D perhaps matches TRBD2 (7 bases). The germline V and J ends were trimmed by 3 bases and 0 bases, with 29 bases remaining between them. The germline V gene encodes CDR1 ENHRY and CDR2 SYGVKD. There are 21 residues in the CDR3. CDR3 sequence: CAISDPLGGGRGRSYQETQYF. The CDR3 bases are TGTGCCATCAGTGACCCCCTTGGTGGAGGGAGGGGGAGGTCGTACCAAGAGACCCAGTACTTC.

The gene calls are TRBV7-2 and TRBJ2-5; 8 bases match TRBD2. The CDR3 spans 17 residues. Trimming removed 5 bases from V and 2 bases from J; junction bases left unmatched: 13. CDR1 and CDR2 from the germline V gene are SGHTA and FQGNSA. In DNA form, the CDR3 reads TGTGCCAGCAGCCCTAGGGGAGGGGTAGCGGGACAAGAGACCCAGTACTTC. Encoded protein: CASSPRGGVAGQETQYF.

The chain recombines TRBV29-1 with TRBJ2-7, with 13 bases identical to TRBD2. Germline assignment: CDR1 SQVTM and CDR2 ANQGSEA. The CDR3 runs 16 residues. V lost 3 bases, J lost 2 bases, and 7 bases stayed unmatched. The CDR3 DNA reads TGCAGCGTTGATGGACTAGCGGGAGTGACGACCTACGAGCAGTACTTC. This sequence encodes CSVDGLAGVTTYEQYF.

V usage is TRBV6-1 and J usage is TRBJ1-4; D remains unclear. V dropped 7 bases and J dropped 15 bases, with 18 bases sitting between them. Germline V gives CDR1 MNHNS, CDR2 SASEGT. CDR3 length: 12 residues. The CDR3 coding sequence is TGTGCCAGCACCTTTCCTGGTGGGTTGTTGTTTTTT. It translates to CASTFPGGLLFF.

The chain uses TRBV11-2 and TRBJ2-5; D uncertain. The DNA end is more similar to TRBJ2-7, so the J call may be wrong. Germline V gene lookup returns CDR1 SGHAT and CDR2 FQNNGV. The CDR3 is made up of 13 amino acids. In DNA, the CDR3 is TGTGCCAGCCGTAGCTTGCAGTCCTACGAGCAGTACTTC. Encoded protein: CASRSLQSYEQYF.